The clone carrying this T cell receptor beta chain was counted at least ten times. This sample is part of a study of spatial heterogeneity in lung cancer. TCR cDNA molecules each had a unique molecular identifier. TCRdb re-derived calls from the 5' RACE reads in MiXCR, one entry per CDR3 protein. The table has tens of thousands of distinct CDR3 sequences, around 6.7% seen once. As to time point: sample taken at primary tumor resection. Unsorted whole RNA from tumor, nontumor lung or frozen PBMC underwent sequencing. The CDR3 is made up of 14 amino acids. V was clipped by 3 bases and J by 3 bases; unmatched bases: 4. From germline, CDR1 is ENHRY and CDR2 SYGVKD.

Source: PBMCs, taken at surgery. The source is a female donor with early-stage non-small cell lung cancer. This chain uses TRBV10-3 with TRBJ2-7, with TRBD1 matching over 8 bases. The CDR3 is CAISERTGIYEQYF. Here the CDR3 DNA reads TGTGCCATCAGTGAAAGGACAGGGATCTACGAGCAGTACTTC.